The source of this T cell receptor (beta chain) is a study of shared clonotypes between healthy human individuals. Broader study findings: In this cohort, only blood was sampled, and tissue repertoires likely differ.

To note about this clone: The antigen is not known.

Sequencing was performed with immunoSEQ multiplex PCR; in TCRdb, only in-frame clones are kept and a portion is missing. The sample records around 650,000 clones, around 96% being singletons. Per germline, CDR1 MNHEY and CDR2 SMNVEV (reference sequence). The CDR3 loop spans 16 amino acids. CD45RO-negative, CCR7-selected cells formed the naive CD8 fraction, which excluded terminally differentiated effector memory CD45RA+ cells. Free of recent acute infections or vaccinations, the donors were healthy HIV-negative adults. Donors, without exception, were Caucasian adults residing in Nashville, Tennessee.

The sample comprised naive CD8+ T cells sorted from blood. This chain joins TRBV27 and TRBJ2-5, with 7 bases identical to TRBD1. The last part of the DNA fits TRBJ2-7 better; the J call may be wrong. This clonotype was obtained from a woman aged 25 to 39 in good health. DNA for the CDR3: TGTGCCAGCAGTTCGAGTGCCGGGACAGTAACCTACGAGCAGTACTTC. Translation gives CASSSSAGTVTYEQYF.